Below, 26 T cell receptor beta chains from the same sample are listed, as sequenced in a study of blood T cells in healthy people across ages (dated by TCRdb to between 2014 and 2017). The library was generated by 5' RACE. For sequencing, an Illumina HiSeq 2500 was employed. The second PCR ran for about 7 to 11 cycles and used a J-beta primer mix along with a sample-barcoded 5' primer. TCRdb reran the public reads through fastp at Q25 and MiXCR, keeping productive beta chains. Every distinct CDR3 protein forms one entry, paired with its most common genes and DNA. This sample comprises 1.2 million to 1.5 million distinct CDR3 sequences, approximately 59% of them detected only once. The ten largest account for under 8.5% of the sample. Sequencing was carried out using blood. These TCRs come from a man in his late teens or twenties in good health.

The chain uses TRBV20-1 and TRBJ2-4; D may correspond to TRBD1 or TRBD2 (5 bases each). Germline values: CDR1 DFQATT, CDR2 SNEGSKA (reference sequence). The CDR3 is made up of 13 amino acids. The V end lost 2 bases, the J end lost 8 bases, and 13 bases lay between the germline ends. This CDR3 is CSARWARGDIQYF. CDR3 sequence (DNA): TGCAGTGCTAGATGGGCGAGGGGAGACATTCAGTACTTC.

The rearrangement uses TRBV7-9 and TRBJ2-1, with D perhaps matching TRBD2 (6 bases). V was cut by 4 bases and J by 3 bases, with 16 bases left in between. Germline V lookup: CDR1 SEHNR, CDR2 FQNEAQ (reference sequence). There are 16 residues in the CDR3. In DNA, the CDR3 is TGTGCCAGCAGCTACCAGGCGACGGGGGTCTACAATGAGCAGTTCTTC. It yields the protein CASSYQATGVYNEQFF.

This chain joins TRBV20-1 and TRBJ2-3, with TRBD2 matching 8 bases. The CDR3 runs to 15 residues. The germline V gene has CDR1 DFQATT and CDR2 SNEGSKA (reference sequence). Trimming cost V 3 bases and J 2 bases; bases outside gene matches: 7. This CDR3 is CSARRAGELTDTQYF. The CDR3 coding sequence is TGCAGTGCTAGGCGAGCGGGGGAACTCACAGATACGCAGTATTTT.

This clonotype was observed a handful of times. The V gene is TRBV4-2, the J gene TRBJ1-6; D remains ambiguous. This CDR3 is 15 amino acids long. Germline V gives CDR1 LGHNA, CDR2 YNFKEQ. Trimming cost V 4 bases and J 10 bases, with 17 bases left between them. For the CDR3, the DNA is TGTGCCAGCAGCCTGATCGGGCGAGGAAGGTCACCCCTCCACTTT. This encodes CASSLIGRGRSPLHF.

This clonotype occurred once. The chain is built from TRBV11-2 and TRBJ2-7; 10 nucleotides align to TRBD1. Trimming cost V 1 base and J 4 bases; bases outside gene matches: 4. The CDR3 has 15 residues. Per the germline V gene, CDR1 is SGHAT and CDR2 is FQNNGV. The CDR3 is CASSLATGQGYEQYF. CDR3 nucleotide sequence: TGTGCCAGCAGCTTAGCGACGGGACAGGGGTACGAGCAGTACTTC.

The chain joins TRBV10-2 to TRBJ2-1; D unresolved. The V and J ends lost 4 bases and 2 bases respectively, with 12 bases between them. The germline V gene has CDR1 WSHSY and CDR2 SAAADI. This CDR3 has 15 amino acids. The CDR3 is CASSAEAAAYNEQFF. CDR3 nucleotides: TGCGCCAGCAGTGCCGAGGCTGCCGCCTACAATGAGCAGTTCTTC.

V and J are TRBV28 and TRBJ2-4; 10 positions agree with TRBD1. The DNA end is a closer match to TRBJ2-7, so the J assignment may be wrong. Germline values: CDR1 MDHEN, CDR2 SYDVKM. This CDR3 has 16 residues. The CDR3 is CASSRPGQGMSYEQYF. DNA for the CDR3: TGTGCCAGCAGTCGTCCGGGACAGGGGATGTCCTACGAGCAGTACTTC.

V usage is TRBV4-3 and J usage is TRBJ2-3; D ambiguous. Per the germline V gene, CDR1 is LGHNA and CDR2 is YSLEER. The CDR3 covers 15 residues. Trimming shortened V by 1 base and J by 6 bases, and 14 bases separated the two germline ends. The CDR3 region is CASSQVSQVSDTQYF. CDR3 coding DNA: TGCGCCAGCAGCCAAGTCTCGCAGGTTTCTGATACGCAGTATTTT.

This clonotype came up a few times. The chain has TRBV3-1 and TRBJ2-4; 9 bases align to TRBD1. CDR3 length equals 16 residues. Germline lookup yields CDR1 LGHDT and CDR2 YNNKEL (reference sequence). V trimming: 2 bases; J trimming: 2 bases; junction bases outside the gene matches: 4. CDR3 sequence (DNA): TGTGCCAGCAGCCAAACAGGGGGCACCACCAAAAACATTCAGTACTTC. Amino acids: CASSQTGGTTKNIQYF.

V and J are TRBV11-2 and TRBJ2-1, with 8 nucleotides matching TRBD2. Germline V gives CDR1 SGHAT, CDR2 FQNNGV. The CDR3 extends over 12 amino acids. V lost 6 bases, J lost 9 bases, and 4 bases stayed unmatched. CDR3 in amino acids: CASSTAGGEQFF. The CDR3 coding sequence is TGTGCCAGCAGTACCGCGGGGGGTGAGCAGTTCTTC.

The V and J genes are TRBV7-9 and TRBJ1-4; D remains unclear. Trimming left V 7 bases short and J 0 bases short, with 18 bases between. Germline CDR1 and CDR2: SEHNR and FQNEAQ (reference sequence). This CDR3 is built from 17 residues. This chain's CDR3 is CASTPGLVPPTNEKLFF. The CDR3 coding sequence is TGTGCCAGCACCCCCGGGTTGGTGCCTCCAACTAATGAAAAACTGTTTTTT.

The chain uses TRBV12-3 or TRBV12-4 and TRBJ2-4, with 9 bases identical to TRBD2. This CDR3 has 14 residues. V gave up 5 bases and J gave up 8 bases; unmatched junction bases: 7. This CDR3 reads CASSQAGGLDIQYF. CDR3 bases: TGTGCCAGCAGTCAGGCGGGGGGGCTGGACATTCAGTACTTC.

This sequence joins TRBV7-6 and TRBJ2-3; D gene ambiguous. V was cut by 1 base and J by 6 bases, with 14 bases left in between. From germline, CDR1 is SGHVS and CDR2 FNYEAQ. The CDR3 loop spans 15 amino acids. Here the CDR3 reads CASSLEAGSWDTQYF. The CDR3 coding sequence is TGTGCCAGCAGCTTAGAGGCAGGTTCGTGGGATACGCAGTATTTT.

V gene TRBV11-2 combines with J gene TRBJ1-2; D is uncertain. The germline gives CDR1 SGHAT, CDR2 FQNNGV. The CDR3 runs 13 residues. The V and J ends lost 5 bases and 6 bases respectively, with 13 bases between them. The CDR3: CASSHDGSHGYTF. The CDR3, as DNA: TGTGCCAGCAGCCACGACGGTAGCCATGGCTACACCTTC.

This clonotype was found a few times. The rearrangement links TRBV2 to TRBJ1-1; the D is unclear. Per germline, CDR1 SNHLY and CDR2 FYNNEI. CDR3 length: 10 residues. Trimming left V 7 bases short and J 4 bases short, with 4 bases between. CDR3 in DNA: TGTGCCAGCAAGAGCACTGAAGCTTTCTTT. Translated, it gives CASKSTEAFF.

This chain joins TRBV10-3 and TRBJ2-5; D is possibly TRBD1 (6 bases). Per germline, CDR1 ENHRY and CDR2 SYGVKD. V lost 5 bases, J lost 1 base, and 11 bases lay in between. The CDR3 covers 14 residues. CDR3: CAISKDSSQETQYF. The CDR3 nucleotides read TGTGCCATCAGTAAGGACAGCTCCCAAGAGACCCAGTACTTC.

This clonotype was seen only once. The rearrangement links TRBV10-3 to TRBJ2-3; D possibly corresponds to TRBD1 (6 bases). The CDR3 has 12 residues. Germline-derived CDR1 and CDR2 are ENHRY and SYGVKD. Between the trimmed V and J ends, which lost 11 bases and 3 bases, there was a span of 12 bases. The CDR3 loop reads CAVQGDTDTQYF. The CDR3 nucleotides are TGTGCCGTACAGGGTGATACAGATACGCAGTATTTT.

A few counts support this clonotype. J is TRBJ2-5 and V is TRBV6-6; 10 nucleotides line up with TRBD2. The ends lost 6 bases at V and 5 bases at J; junction bases unmatched: 9. This CDR3 contains 15 residues. The V gene's germline CDR1 is MNHNY and CDR2 SVGAGI (reference sequence). CDR3 coding DNA: TGTGCCAGCAGGTCTAGCGGGAGTGGGTCGGAGACCCAGTACTTC. Its protein is CASRSSGSGSETQYF.

This chain connects TRBV6-2 or TRBV6-3 to TRBJ2-1; D remains unclear. Germline V gene data show CDR1 as MNHEY and CDR2 as SVGEGT. Trimming left V 2 bases short and J 5 bases short, with 19 bases between. The CDR3 spans 17 residues. In DNA form, the CDR3 reads TGTGCCAGCAGTTACCGGGTGGGCCTAGTGGGCCACAATGAGCAGTTCTTC. This translates into CASSYRVGLVGHNEQFF.

This rearrangement joins TRBV6-5 to TRBJ2-2; TRBD2 agrees at 7 bases. The CDR3 is 12 amino acids. CDR1 and CDR2 from the germline V gene are MNHEY and SVGAGI. V shed 10 bases, J shed 6 bases, and the junction held 5 bases outside the gene matches. As DNA, the CDR3 is TGTGCCACCTCTCGGGGGGCCGGGGAGCTGTTTTTT. The encoded protein is CATSRGAGELFF.

This clonotype was found a few times. The CDR3 sequence is CASSSPWGGTYEQYF. The CDR3 DNA sequence: TGCGCCAGCAGCTCCCCTTGGGGGGGAACCTACGAGCAGTACTTC. The chain joins TRBV5-1 to TRBJ2-7; 7 positions match TRBD2. Germline CDR1 and CDR2: SGHRS and YFSETQ. With V trimmed by 3 bases and J by 2 bases, 8 bases remained unmatched. CDR3 length equals 15 residues.

The V call is TRBV7-2, the J call TRBJ2-4; D not resolved. There are 16 residues in the CDR3. V gave up 0 bases and J gave up 0 bases, with 9 bases separating them. In germline, CDR1 is SGHTA, CDR2 FQGNSA. DNA for the CDR3: TGTGCCAGCAGCTTAGCGATACAGCCAGCCAAAAACATTCAGTACTTC. It specifies CASSLAIQPAKNIQYF.

V and J are TRBV28 and TRBJ1-6, with D unresolved. The CDR3 is made up of 12 amino acids. Trimming stripped 3 bases from V and 15 bases from J, with 12 bases between. The germline V gene encodes CDR1 MDHEN and CDR2 SYDVKM. CDR3 DNA: TGTGCCAGCAGTTTTTCCGGTAAAGTCCTCCACTTT. It translates to CASSFSGKVLHF.

This chain joins TRBV5-1 and TRBJ2-7; 7 bases are a match to TRBD2. V was clipped by 0 bases and J by 2 bases; unmatched bases: 8. Looked up from germline, CDR1 is SGHRS and CDR2 is YFSETQ. This CDR3 spans 16 amino acids. CDR3 in DNA: TGCGCCAGCAGCTTGGCCGAAGGGGAGGGACCCTACGAGCAGTACTTC. Its translation: CASSLAEGEGPYEQYF. The complete variable domain, with remaining parts taken from reference TRBV5-1 and TRBJ2-7, reads KAGVTQTPRYLIKTRGQQVTLSCSPISGHRSVSWYQQTPGQGLQFLFEYFSETQRNKGNFPGRFSGRQFSNSRSEMNVSTLELGDSALYLCASSLAEGEGPYEQYFGPGTRLTVT.

This chain uses TRBV29-1 with TRBJ2-1, with D perhaps matching TRBD2 (6 bases). The length of the CDR3 is 11 residues. From germline, CDR1 is SQVTM and CDR2 ANQGSEA. Deletions cut 4 bases from V and 9 bases from J, with 10 bases between. The CDR3 spells CSVGGDGEQFF. The CDR3 DNA is TGCAGCGTTGGGGGGGACGGTGAGCAGTTCTTC.

The rearrangement links TRBV7-2 to TRBJ2-7; 11 positions agree with TRBD1. The CDR3 covers 15 residues. Germline-derived CDR1 and CDR2 are SGHTA and FQGNSA. V was clipped by 8 bases and J by 3 bases; unmatched bases: 9. DNA of the CDR3: TGTGCCAGCGGAAAGGACAGGGGGCCTTTCTACGAGCAGTACTTC. Residues: CASGKDRGPFYEQYF.